Listed below are T cell receptor beta chains from one sample, sequenced in a study of T cell responses to AZD1222 COVID-19 vaccine. The table came from immunoSEQ multiplex PCR; TCRdb's copy has only in-frame clones and leaves some out. In the table there are roughly 150,000 clones, less than 95% of which are singletons. The sequencing used peripheral blood, collected 28 days after the second AZD1222 dose. All receptors come from an adult who received the AZD1222 COVID-19 vaccine. Each CDR3 is given without its conserved first and last residue. Each record gives: J gene, V gene, CDR3 protein.

TRBJ2-1 | TRBV6-1 | ASSEPVTGLADNEQF
TRBJ2-3 | TRBV5-1 | ASSLGETGLASGTQY
TRBJ1-5 | TRBV18 | ASSLGQGRDQPQH
TRBJ1-2 | TRBV12-3/TRBV12-4 | ASRVGSLASF
TRBJ1-5 | TRBV21-1 | AKRRGGTLLGLNQPQH
TRBJ2-7 | TRBV28 | ASRSPGQTYEQY
TRBJ2-3 | TRBV19 | ASSIVRGSGADTQY
TRBJ1-6 | TRBV7-9 | ASSLDSKNSPLH
TRBJ1-2 | TRBV7-9 | ASSLRGVNYGYT
TRBJ2-2 | TRBV5-6 | ASSFWEALNTGELF
TRBJ1-4 | TRBV30 | AWSVSMVSSNEKLF
TRBJ2-3 | TRBV19 | AVSSGGGSTDTQY
TRBJ1-2 | TRBV9 | ASSVDRGFNYGYT
TRBJ2-3 | TRBV7-9 | ASSLGLGLSTDTQY
TRBJ1-5 | TRBV6-6 | ASSYGGKEPQH
TRBJ1-2 | TRBV9 | ASSVGRDGYT
TRBJ2-1 | TRBV10-3 | AIGDREFNEQF
TRBJ2-1 | TRBV28 | ASSPRLAGPYNEQF
TRBJ2-2 | TRBV2 | ASWGLTNTGELF
TRBJ1-5 | TRBV10-3 | AISERMGNQPQH
TRBJ2-5 | TRBV6-5 | ASSFGQGRGETQY
TRBJ1-2 | TRBV28 | ASSLQGFYGYT
TRBJ2-5 | TRBV11-3 | ASGLKETQY
TRBJ1-5 | TRBV28 | ASRGTGDRGQPQH
TRBJ2-3 | TRBV10-3 | AISRTSGDVEAQY
TRBJ2-5 | TRBV5-4 | ASSSGLSSVRETQY
TRBJ2-3 | TRBV5-1 | ASSLGISGGRTDTQY
TRBJ2-3 | TRBV5-1 | ASKILAGGTSTDTQY
TRBJ2-5 | TRBV14 | ASSQFLEVKETQY
TRBJ1-5 | TRBV5-5 | ASSLIPQGNQPQH
TRBJ1-5 | TRBV29-1 | SVEETGGGQPQH
TRBJ2-1 | TRBV10-3 | AISGLEVAGDNEQF
TRBJ1-5 | TRBV6-2/TRBV6-3 | ASSTGKQPQH
TRBJ1-4 | TRBV5-1 | ASSTGTFNEKLF
TRBJ2-2 | TRBV6-2/TRBV6-3 | ASSYMPGGGIGELF
TRBJ1-2 | TRBV11-2 | ASSFRGGYT
TRBJ1-1 | TRBV6-5 | ASRTGANTEAF
TRBJ2-7 | TRBV7-2 | ASQPNKREWDEQY
TRBJ2-2 | TRBV11-2 | ASSLERTQNTGELF
TRBJ1-5 | TRBV3-1/TRBV3-2 | ASSRWGDQPQH
TRBJ1-2 | TRBV11-2 | ARFPRETEVYGYT
TRBJ2-2 | TRBV14 | ASSPRLAGTGELF
TRBJ2-1 | TRBV15 | ATSASGTGDREQF
TRBJ1-2 | TRBV21-1 | ASSKATGGENYGYT
TRBJ2-1 | TRBV5-1 | ASSFGAGEGYNEQF
TRBJ2-7 | TRBV3-1/TRBV3-2 | ASSQEIISSYEQY
TRBJ2-3 | TRBV9 | ASSRSGVLADTQY